Listed here are 4 T cell receptor beta chains from one sample, sequenced in a study of blood T cells in healthy people across ages. A second PCR, run for about 6 to 11 cycles, used a sample-barcoded 5' primer plus a J-beta primer mix. TCRdb ran MiXCR on the 5' RACE reads and lists one entry per CDR3 protein. The sample has some 700,000 distinct CDR3 sequences; about a fifth are singletons. The sample was blood. These receptors all stem from a man aged 70 or older in good health.

This sequence joins TRBV11-1 and TRBJ1-1, with D unresolved. Germline CDR1 and CDR2: SGHAT and FQDESV (reference sequence). Trimming stripped 1 base from V and 4 bases from J, with 10 bases between. This CDR3 region has 14 residues. CDR3 bases: TGTGCCAGCAGCTTAGACCCTGGCGGCACTGAAGCTTTCTTT. Translated: CASSLDPGGTEAFF.

The chain joins TRBV20-1 to TRBJ1-4; 9 nucleotides align to TRBD1. With 5 bases clipped from V and 0 bases from J, the junction kept 4 bases outside the gene matches. Germline V gene data show CDR1 as DFQATT and CDR2 as SNEGSKA (reference sequence). The CDR3 is 15 residues long. CDR3 region: CSARGQGPTNEKLFF. Here the CDR3 DNA reads TGCAGTGCTCGGGGACAGGGCCCAACTAATGAAAAACTGTTTTTT.

The V and J genes are TRBV12-3 or TRBV12-4 and TRBJ2-1; no firm D call. The CDR3 is made up of 13 amino acids. The ends were cut back, 2 bases at V and 6 bases at J, with 8 bases in the middle. CDR3 sequence: CASSLSAVNEQFF. CDR3 DNA: TGTGCCAGCAGTTTATCTGCGGTCAATGAGCAGTTCTTC.

This clonotype showed up many times. The chain uses TRBV29-1 and TRBJ2-1; no clear D. This CDR3 has 15 amino acids. CDR1 is SQVTM, CDR2 ANQGSEA, per germline. The V gene lost 2 bases and the J gene lost 2 bases, with 13 bases spanning the gap. The CDR3 reads CSVELRLPAYNEQFF. Here the CDR3 DNA reads TGCAGCGTTGAATTACGCCTGCCCGCCTACAATGAGCAGTTCTTC.